This T cell receptor (beta chain) was captured in a study of T cells in Graves' hyperthyroidism and ophthalmopathy. Researchers amplified the TCR beta CDR3 regions from RNA transcripts. RT-PCR in the first round (using the HTBI primer set) targeted the TCR CDR3. TCRdb used MiXCR to reprocess the multiplex PCR reads, holding one entry per CDR3 protein. Of a few hundred thousand distinct CDR3 sequences listed, around 46% are singletons. Graves' hyperthyroidism qualified as stable when ophthalmopathy did not progress within 18 months. The ends lost 4 bases at V and 3 bases at J; junction bases unmatched: 3. The CDR3 has 14 residues. The germline gives CDR1 SNHLY, CDR2 FYNNEI. This clonotype was counted many times.

This sequence was found in a woman between 18 and 30 years old with Graves' hyperthyroidism. Sequencing used peripheral blood or thyroid tissue (not recorded which). V usage is TRBV2 and J usage is TRBJ2-7, with 10 nucleotides matching TRBD2. CDR3 sequence (DNA): TGTGCCAGCAGTGTAGCGGGGGGTGGCTACGAGCAGTACTTC. Residues: CASSVAGGGYEQYF.